Listed below are T cell receptor beta chains from one sample, sequenced in a study of cytomegalovirus exposure and HLA in healthy donors. Profiling relied on immunoSEQ multiplex PCR, and the TCRdb table lists in-frame clones only, not all of them. The repertoire holds 150,000 to 200,000 clones, with 75% as singletons. The material sequenced was PBMCs. The receptors derive from a woman aged 50 to 60 in good health and CMV-seropositive. CDR3s include the opening cysteine and the closing phenylalanine or tryptophan. D genes are given only for firm matches.

TRBD1	TRBV12-5	TRBJ2-3	CASGLDRGKQYF
TRBD1	TRBV5-1	TRBJ2-1	CASSGDRGPDEQFF
TRBD1	TRBV6-5	TRBJ1-2	CASSSTGGDGYTF
TRBD1	TRBV5-6	TRBJ2-7	CASSGLGTGDYEQYF
-	TRBV2	TRBJ1-2	CASSEDRPMGYTF
-	TRBV5-4	TRBJ1-4	CASSLGGTEKLFF
-	TRBV7-2	TRBJ2-2	CASSLLGPANTGELFF
-	TRBV18	TRBJ1-5	CASSPGSGRNQPQHF
TRBD1	TRBV5-1	TRBJ2-7	CASSPSGTGVDEQYF
-	TRBV5-6	TRBJ1-5	CASSISTAGILQPQHF
-	TRBV5-1	TRBJ1-2	CASSLMGLYGYTF
TRBD2	TRBV5-6	TRBJ2-3	CASSLGTSGGPADTQYF
-	TRBV4-1	TRBJ2-3	CASSQDRGTDTQYF
-	TRBV4-1	TRBJ1-1	CASSQDHRQTEAFF
-	TRBV7-2	TRBJ1-1	CASSSQTGLTEAFF
TRBD2	TRBV6-6	TRBJ2-7	CASSPYLAGSNEQYF
-	TRBV7-9	TRBJ1-5	CASSSNQGQPQHF
TRBD2	TRBV2	TRBJ2-3	CASTGLAGKVDTQYF
-	TRBV25-1	TRBJ2-1	CASSAGFEQFF
TRBD2	TRBV5-4	TRBJ2-5	CASSPRPTSGGETQYF
TRBD1	TRBV5-7	TRBJ1-5	CASSLGRTGGGNQPQHF
-	TRBV5-1	TRBJ2-7	CASSTTGSSYEQYF
-	TRBV29-1	TRBJ2-2	CSTSRGTGELFF
-	TRBV25-1	TRBJ2-5	CASSPTGGRQETQYF
-	TRBV5-4	TRBJ2-1	CASSLDRASYNEQFF
TRBD2	TRBV5-4	TRBJ2-1	CASSIAGSSYNEQLF
-	TRBV2	TRBJ2-6	CASSSGRDWSSGANVLTF
TRBD1	TRBV4-1	TRBJ1-5	CASSPWDRGLGNQPQHF
TRBD1	TRBV7-2	TRBJ1-4	CASRSNDRGGEKLFF
TRBD1	TRBV19	TRBJ2-7	CASSPTGGITYEQYF
-	TRBV11-2	TRBJ2-2	CASSLVLAGYRTGELFF
TRBD2	TRBV10-3	TRBJ2-1	CASSEFAGGAYNEQFF
TRBD1	TRBV18	TRBJ1-1	CASSGQGKDAEAFF
-	TRBV6-5	TRBJ2-7	CASSRGYEQYF
-	TRBV4-1	TRBJ2-7	CASGGTPYEQYF
TRBD2	TRBV7-3	TRBJ2-5	CASSLGAGGGETQYF
TRBD1	TRBV7-3	TRBJ2-2	CASRTGGSGELFF
-	TRBV7-6	TRBJ1-2	CASSLSISGYGYTF
TRBD1	TRBV27	TRBJ1-6	CASSFGQVYNSPLHF
-	TRBV6-5	TRBJ2-5	CASKDPYSQETQYF
-	TRBV2	TRBJ1-1	CASSERGFYTEAFF